The 18 T cell receptor beta chains below all came from one sample that was sequenced in a study of human T cells and chemical hapten exposure. This sample's time point: pre-sensitization, week 0. Treatment defined: therapeutic diphenylcyclopropenone sensitization with weekly scalp DPC. TCRdb recomputed calls from the RACE reads with MiXCR, one row per CDR3 protein. The data show approximately 80,000 distinct CDR3 sequences, around 13% seen once. Sequences were derived from whole blood, sampled in connection with sensitization to the hapten diphenylcyclopropenone (DPC). Source of these receptors: a woman aged 45-65 years with alopecia areata. Some clones in this sample may be carry-over from other donors' samples.

This chain uses TRBV11-2 with TRBJ2-6; no clear D gene. The CDR3 covers 18 residues. The germline V and J ends were trimmed by 2 bases and 0 bases, with 14 bases remaining between them. Germline V gene lookup returns CDR1 SGHAT and CDR2 FQNNGV. This chain's CDR3 is CASSLSGRIDSGANVLTF. CDR3 sequence (DNA): TGTGCCAGCAGCTTATCGGGCAGAATCGACTCTGGGGCCAACGTCCTGACTTTC.

J is TRBJ1-1 and V is TRBV20-1, with D unresolved. The CDR3 sequence is 14 residues long. The germline CDR1 and CDR2 sequences are DFQATT and SNEGSKA (reference sequence). Trimming took 0 bases from V and 1 from J, leaving 9 bases between them. The CDR3 is CSARDVRQNTEAFF. DNA of the CDR3: TGCAGTGCTAGAGATGTCCGACAGAACACTGAAGCTTTCTTT.

Ten or more counts support this clonotype. The rearrangement links TRBV20-1 to TRBJ2-3; the D gene could be TRBD1 or TRBD2 (5 bases each). The germline gives CDR1 DFQATT, CDR2 SNEGSKA (reference sequence). Trimming stripped 1 base from V and 0 bases from J, with 17 bases between. The CDR3 has 17 residues. The CDR3 region has the DNA TGCAGTGCTAGAGTTGGGCGTATGAGGGGCAGCACAGATACGCAGTATTTT. Its protein is CSARVGRMRGSTDTQYF.

This clonotype was recorded a few times. This sequence joins TRBV10-1 and TRBJ1-4; D not resolved. V was cut by 2 bases and J by 8 bases, with 12 bases left in between. This CDR3 has 14 amino acids. Germline V CDR1 and CDR2: WNHNN, SYGVQD (reference sequence). CDR3 sequence reads: CASSEALGQEKLFF. CDR3 nucleotide sequence: TGCGCCAGCAGTGAGGCCTTGGGCCAGGAAAAACTGTTTTTT.

In its sample, this clonotype was seen many times. The rearrangement uses TRBV30 and TRBJ1-2, with 9 positions matching TRBD1. CDR3 length equals 12 residues. Germline lookup yields CDR1 GTSNPN and CDR2 SVGIG (reference sequence). This CDR3 reads CARDRVGVGYTF. CDR3 in DNA: TGTGCGAGGGACAGGGTGGGAGTTGGCTACACCTTC.

The table lists this clonotype with a few counts. The chain uses TRBV29-1 and TRBJ1-2, with D maybe TRBD1 (6 bases). Germline lookup yields CDR1 SQVTM and CDR2 ANQGSEA. The ends were cut back, 5 bases at V and 1 base at J, with 11 bases in the middle. The CDR3 loop spans 13 amino acids. CDR3: CSVPLGGNYGYTF. The CDR3 DNA reads TGCAGCGTTCCCCTAGGGGGTAACTATGGCTACACCTTC.

In its sample, this clonotype was seen a few times. The chain employs TRBV19 and TRBJ1-5; D uncertain. This CDR3 spans 12 amino acids. The V and J ends lost 8 bases and 4 bases respectively, with 9 bases between them. The germline V gene has CDR1 LNHDA and CDR2 SQIVND (reference sequence). The CDR3 region is CASCFGNQPQHF. The CDR3 DNA is TGTGCCAGTTGCTTCGGGAATCAGCCCCAGCATTTT. Supplemented by reference TRBV19 and TRBJ1-5, the full variable domain reads DGGITQSPKYLFRKEGQNVTLSCEQNLNHDAMYWYRQDPGQGLRLIYYSQIVNDFQKGDIAEGYSVSREKKESFPLTVTSAQKNPTAFYLCASCFGNQPQHFGDGTRLSIL.

This clonotype showed up just a few times. The CDR3 coding sequence is TGTGCCAGTAGTACTTCGTTAGGGACAGGGGGCCTACATTCCTACAATGAGCAGTTCTTC. Translating it yields CASSTSLGTGGLHSYNEQFF. The chain combines TRBV19 with TRBJ2-1; 12 bases are a match to TRBD1. V was clipped by 4 bases and J by 1 base; unmatched bases: 14. Germline-derived CDR1 and CDR2 are LNHDA and SQIVND (reference sequence). This CDR3 comprises 20 residues.

This clonotype was seen more than once but under ten times. This chain joins TRBV9 and TRBJ2-1; D not certain. The CDR3 runs 14 residues. The V end was cut by 1 base, the J end by 2 bases, with 7 bases between. CDR1 and CDR2 (germline): SGDLS, YYNGEE. The CDR3 DNA is TGTGCCAGCAGCGTAAGTAGTCCCTACAATGAGCAGTTCTTC. Its protein is CASSVSSPYNEQFF.

This clonotype was counted a few times. The V gene is TRBV7-6, the J gene TRBJ2-1; 7 nucleotides agree with TRBD1. Germline lookup yields CDR1 SGHVS and CDR2 FNYEAQ. The CDR3 spans 15 residues. V lost 0 bases, J lost 9 bases, and 8 bases stayed unmatched. The CDR3 protein is CASSLAATGAGEQFF. CDR3 in DNA: TGTGCCAGCAGCTTAGCGGCTACAGGGGCGGGTGAGCAGTTCTTC.

The rearrangement uses TRBV29-1 and TRBJ2-2; 7 nucleotides line up with TRBD1. Germline CDR1 is SQVTM and CDR2 is ANQGSEA. The CDR3 spans 12 residues. The CDR3 DNA reads TGCGAAGGGACAGAAAACACCGGGGAGCTGTTTTTT. As protein: CEGTENTGELFF.

This clonotype was counted a few times. The V call is TRBV10-3, the J call TRBJ2-7, with 10 bases matching TRBD2. With V trimmed by 5 bases and J by 0 bases, 4 bases remained unmatched. This CDR3 has 15 residues. Germline lookup yields CDR1 ENHRY and CDR2 SYGVKD. CDR3 protein: CAISSSGSSSYEQYF. CDR3 nucleotides: TGTGCCATCAGTTCTAGCGGGAGTTCCTCCTACGAGCAGTACTTC.

The chain employs TRBV20-1 and TRBJ2-3; tentatively, D is TRBD2 (6 bases). Between the trimmed V and J ends, which lost 1 base and 4 bases, there was a span of 15 bases. The germline V gene encodes CDR1 DFQATT and CDR2 SNEGSKA (reference sequence). The CDR3 has 15 residues. The DNA for the CDR3 is TGCAGTGCTAGAGTCGGAGCCGGCGGGGCAGATACGCAGTATTTT. This sequence encodes CSARVGAGGADTQYF.

This clonotype was detected a few times. V gene TRBV5-1 combines with J gene TRBJ1-2; 9 positions match TRBD1. This CDR3 contains 15 residues. The germline gives CDR1 SGHRS, CDR2 YFSETQ. Trimming took 0 bases from V and 2 from J; bases not matched to a gene: 2. CDR3 coding DNA: TGCGCCAGCAGCTTGGCGACAGGGGGGAACTATGGCTACACCTTC. This gives the protein CASSLATGGNYGYTF. The variable domain in full, with the rest retrieved from reference TRBV5-1 and TRBJ1-2, is KAGVTQTPRYLIKTRGQQVTLSCSPISGHRSVSWYQQTPGQGLQFLFEYFSETQRNKGNFPGRFSGRQFSNSRSEMNVSTLELGDSALYLCASSLATGGNYGYTFGSGTRLTVV.

The chain uses TRBV5-1 and TRBJ2-2, with 12 bases that match TRBD2. The CDR3 extends over 15 amino acids. Trimming took 3 bases from V and 6 from J; bases not matched to a gene: 3. CDR1 and CDR2 from the germline V gene are SGHRS and YFSETQ. The CDR3 spells CASSWTSGKAGELFF. CDR3 DNA: TGCGCCAGCAGCTGGACTAGCGGGAAGGCCGGGGAGCTGTTTTTT. Full variable domain (missing parts from reference TRBV5-1 and TRBJ2-2): KAGVTQTPRYLIKTRGQQVTLSCSPISGHRSVSWYQQTPGQGLQFLFEYFSETQRNKGNFPGRFSGRQFSNSRSEMNVSTLELGDSALYLCASSWTSGKAGELFFGEGSRLTVL.

This clonotype was seen a few times. V gene TRBV6-5 combines with J gene TRBJ2-5; D possibly corresponds to TRBD2 (6 bases). The ends were cut back, 4 bases at V and 1 base at J, with 16 bases in the middle. Per germline, CDR1 MNHEY and CDR2 SVGAGI. There are 16 residues in the CDR3. The CDR3 DNA reads TGTGCCAGCAGTTCGCCTAGCGTAGGAGTCCAAGAGACCCAGTACTTC. This translates into CASSSPSVGVQETQYF.

This clonotype was counted between two and nine times. The chain links TRBV7-9 to TRBJ2-5; TRBD1 agrees at 9 bases. The germline gives CDR1 SEHNR, CDR2 FQNEAQ (reference sequence). The CDR3 runs to 14 residues. V shed 4 bases, J shed 5 bases, and the junction held 5 bases outside the gene matches. The CDR3 region is CASSSGQGRETQYF. The CDR3 region has the DNA TGTGCCAGCAGCTCGGGACAGGGAAGGGAGACCCAGTACTTC.

The chain employs TRBV10-3 and TRBJ2-1, with 10 bases fitting TRBD2. Germline V gives CDR1 ENHRY, CDR2 SYGVKD. V was pared by 3 bases and J by 9 bases, with 8 bases of the junction left unmatched. This CDR3 has 15 residues. CDR3 sequence reads: CAISDLAGAYGEQFF. The CDR3 DNA sequence: TGTGCCATCAGTGACCTAGCGGGAGCATACGGTGAGCAGTTCTTC.